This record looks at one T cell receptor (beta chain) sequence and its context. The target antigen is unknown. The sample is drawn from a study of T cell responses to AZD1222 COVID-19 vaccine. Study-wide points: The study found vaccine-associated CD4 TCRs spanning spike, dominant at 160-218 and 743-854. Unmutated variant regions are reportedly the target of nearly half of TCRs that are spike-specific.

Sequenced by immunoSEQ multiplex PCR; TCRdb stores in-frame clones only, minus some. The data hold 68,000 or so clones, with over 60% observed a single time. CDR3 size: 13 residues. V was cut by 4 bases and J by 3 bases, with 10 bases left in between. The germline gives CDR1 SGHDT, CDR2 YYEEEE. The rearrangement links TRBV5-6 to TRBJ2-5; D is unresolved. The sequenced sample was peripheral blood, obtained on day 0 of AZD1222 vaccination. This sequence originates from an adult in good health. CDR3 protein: CASSPDRKETQYF. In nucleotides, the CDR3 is TGTGCCAGCAGCCCGGACCGGAAAGAGACCCAGTACTTC.